This TCR beta chain was captured in a study of metastatic and nonmetastatic thyroid tumors. Nobody among the patients had been given any treatment before thyroid surgery. TCRdb re-called clones from the PCR reads using MiXCR. Of around 18,000 clones in the sample, 20% to 25% were seen once. The CDR3 is 15 residues long. CDR1 is LGHDT, CDR2 YNNKEL, per germline (reference sequence). As to this clone: One junction end does not reproduce the germline sequence, and a read error may be involved.

Sequenced input: tumor tissue. The TCR was taken from a female donor with papillary thyroid cancer or a benign thyroid nodule (not recorded which). Some clones in this sample may be carry-over from other donors' samples. The rearrangement links TRBV3-1 to TRBJ1-1; 7 bases line up with TRBD1. CDR3 sequence (DNA): TGTGCCAGCAGCCATACAGGGGCGCGTATTGCAGAAGCTTCCTTT. Translation: CASSHTGARIAEASF.